This T cell receptor (beta chain) was identified during a study of CD8+CD57+ T cells in acquired aplastic anemia. Sequenced patients had shown CD8+CD57+ cell expansion by flow cytometry. Researchers used genomic DNA as the template to profile TCR beta VDJ and CDR3. MiXCR, run by TCRdb on the reads, gives a single entry per CDR3 protein. The sample lists around 430,000 distinct CDR3 sequences, roughly a third occurring once. This TCR came from a human donor with aplastic anemia. Specimen: sorted CD4+, CD8+, or CD8+CD57+ T cells (not recorded which) from PBMCs.

The CDR3, as DNA: TGTGCCAGCAGCCAAGATCAGGTCGCCAATGAGCAGTTCTTC. Translating it yields CASSQDQVANEQFF. The rearrangement joins TRBV4-2 to TRBJ2-1; D is ambiguous. From germline, CDR1 is LGHNA and CDR2 YNFKEQ. Trimming cost V 0 bases and J 6 bases, with 9 bases left between them. The CDR3 runs 14 residues.